The sequence of this T cell receptor (beta chain) was determined in a study of shared clonotypes between healthy human individuals. Study outcomes and limitations: Rarefaction curves obtained for sorted subsets showed sequencing incomplete despite large depth.

TCRdb's table, derived via immunoSEQ multiplex PCR, lists solely in-frame clones and lacks some. The sample has some 2.3 million clones, approximately 95% seen once; the top ten hold 0.35% to 0.5%. Turning to this clone: Its matching antigen is unknown.

The junction had 4 bases not matched to a gene; V was cut back by 6 bases and J by 2 bases. This CDR3 is 14 amino acids long. Germline lookup yields CDR1 SGHTA and CDR2 FQGTGA. The source is a man between 18 and 29 years old in good health. Some clones in this sample may be carry-over from other donors' samples. The V call is TRBV7-3, the J call TRBJ1-3; TRBD1 agrees at 7 bases. Sequenced input: naive CD4+ T cells from PBMCs. The subset: CD45RA+ positively selected. The CDR3, as DNA: TGTGCCAGCAGTGATGGGACAGCTGGAAACACCATATATTTT. Amino acids: CASSDGTAGNTIYF.